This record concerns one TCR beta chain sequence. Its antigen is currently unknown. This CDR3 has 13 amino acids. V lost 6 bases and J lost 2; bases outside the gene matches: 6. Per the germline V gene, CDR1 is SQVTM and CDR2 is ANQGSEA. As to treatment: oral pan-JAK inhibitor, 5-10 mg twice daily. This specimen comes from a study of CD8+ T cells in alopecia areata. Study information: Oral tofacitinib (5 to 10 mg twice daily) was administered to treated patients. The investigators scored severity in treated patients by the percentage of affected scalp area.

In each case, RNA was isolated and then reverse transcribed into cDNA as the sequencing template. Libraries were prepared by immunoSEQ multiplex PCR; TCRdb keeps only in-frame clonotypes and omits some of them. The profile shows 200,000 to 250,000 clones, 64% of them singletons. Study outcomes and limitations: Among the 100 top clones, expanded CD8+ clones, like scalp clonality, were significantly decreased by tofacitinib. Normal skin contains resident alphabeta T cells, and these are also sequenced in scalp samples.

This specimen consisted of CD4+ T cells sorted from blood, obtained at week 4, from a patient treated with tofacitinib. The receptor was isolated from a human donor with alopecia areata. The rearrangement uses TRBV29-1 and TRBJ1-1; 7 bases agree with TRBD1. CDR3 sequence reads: CSVGNRGNTEAFF. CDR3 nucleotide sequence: TGCAGCGTGGGTAACAGGGGTAACACTGAAGCTTTCTTT. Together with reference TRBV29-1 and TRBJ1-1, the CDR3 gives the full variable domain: SAVISQKPSRDICQRGTSLTIQCQVDSQVTMMFWYRQQPGQSLTLIATANQGSEATYESGFVIDKFPISRPNLTFSTLTVSNMSPEDSSIYLCSVGNRGNTEAFFGQGTRLTVV.